This T cell receptor (beta chain) was obtained from a study of blood T cell repertoires in COVID-19. Study information: PBMCs, B-cell-depleted T cells, or T cells were the source of the cDNA or gDNA that made up the material.

The CDR3 sequence is 18 residues long. CDR1 MDHEN and CDR2 SYDVKM come from the germline V gene. The ends were cut back, 6 bases at V and 0 bases at J, with 21 bases in the middle. Under the authors' procedure: Reference gene primer amplification yielded estimated nucleated cell counts. Generated by immunoSEQ multiplex PCR, the TCRdb table keeps only in-frame clones and is missing some. V, J and clone size were drawn from that table, and D and trimming were deduced from the DNA. In the table there are approximately 500,000 clones, 75% to 90% of which are singletons. This TCR derives from a human donor in a cohort sampled during active COVID-19. Input material: peripheral blood. The V gene is TRBV28, the J gene TRBJ1-3; possibly TRBD1 for D (5 bases). The DNA of the CDR3 is TGTGCCAGCAGCGGGACTACGGGACCCATCGTCTCTGGAAACACCATATATTTT. This encodes CASSGTTGPIVSGNTIYF.